Detailed here is one T cell receptor beta chain. The antigen it binds to is not known. Per-nucleotide qualities are absent, and no much larger clonotype sits a single base away. This sample was taken from a study of blood T cell repertoires in COVID-19 (dated by TCRdb to the early 2020s). For the wider study: Samples covering the acute and convalescent phases of COVID-19 were provided by collaborators in the United States, Italy and Spain. The prospective study material was composed of cDNA or gDNA derived from T cells, B-cell-depleted T cells, or PBMCs. The dataset comprised deeply sampled blood TCRbeta repertoires from subjects exposed to, actively infected with, or recovered from COVID-19. The repertoires were made available in a free public database intended to serve as a resource for research on the immune response to SARS-CoV-2. The samples were drawn from the first 160 participants of the ongoing ImmuneRACE study and from over a thousand subjects provided by 6 global collaborators. Nearly every sample came with metadata listing a de-identified subject ID, COVID-19 status, age in years and sex. HLA class I and class II types, where available, came from metadata supplied by the sample provider rather than from assay-based typing.

Participants in the prospective study were aged about 18 to 95 years, lived in 24 United States geographic areas, and enrolled through a virtual design. In the prospective study, participants were assigned to cohorts based on the clinical history participants reported in a screening survey and a study questionnaire. ImmuneRACE Cohort 3 recovered participants were defined by two consecutive negative NP/OP PCR tests, healthcare professional clearance, or symptom resolution. In the prospective study, mobile phlebotomists collected whole blood, serum and a nasopharyngeal or oropharyngeal swab from each participant. Prospective study participants could optionally give additional blood draws and questionnaires over an approximately two-month period. Before DNA extraction, blood samples from the prospective study were shipped at room temperature or frozen. What the authors observed across the whole study: The amount of clinical and demographic metadata varied by source and participant and was provided uncurated.

TCRbeta CDR3 regions were amplified from genomic DNA using the immunoSEQ Assay, a bias-controlled multiplex PCR. Per the authors' processing: The number of nucleated cells in each sample was estimated by amplification of reference gene primers within the assay. To quantify the absolute abundance of each unique TCRbeta CDR3 rearrangement, sequence reads were collapsed and filtered. Productive Simpson clonality was computed per sample as the square root of Simpson's diversity index over productive rearrangements. The clones in this table, taken by TCRdb from immuneACCESS, are in-frame only. Not every clone is retained; where verified, under half of the shortfall comes from an unresolved V gene, and the cause of the rest is unknown. For V, J and clone size, that table is used; D and trimming come from the DNA. For this sample there are over 250,000 clones; roughly 86% appear just once. The ten largest clones add up to 1.5% to 2% of the sample.

CDR1 and CDR2 are read off the germline V gene as SGDLS and YYNGEE. Counted from cysteine to phenylalanine, this CDR3 has 16 amino acids. Kept here is only the CDR3 DNA, which spans 48 bases and is read in frame from base 1. The V end gives up 9 bases and the J end 3 bases, leaving 14 bases in the junction not matched to a gene. The sequenced material came from PBMCs or T cells enriched from blood (not recorded which). This TCR was recovered from a woman aged 55 to 70 who had recovered from COVID-19. The chain joins TRBV9 to TRBJ1-4, and TRBD1 matches 7 of the central bases. This receptor has the CDR3 CATLEGGLPANEKLFF. The nucleotides are TGTGCCACCCTGGAAGGGGGCCTACCGGCTAATGAAAAACTGTTTTTT.